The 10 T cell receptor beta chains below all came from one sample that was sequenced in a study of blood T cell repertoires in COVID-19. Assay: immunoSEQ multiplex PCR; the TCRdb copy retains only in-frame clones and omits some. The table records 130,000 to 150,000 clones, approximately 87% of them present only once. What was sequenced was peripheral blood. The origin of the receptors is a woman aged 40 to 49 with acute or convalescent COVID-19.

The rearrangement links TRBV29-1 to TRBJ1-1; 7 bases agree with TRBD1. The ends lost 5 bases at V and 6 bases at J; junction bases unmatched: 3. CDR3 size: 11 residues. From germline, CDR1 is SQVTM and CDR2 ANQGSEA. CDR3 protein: CSVYRGSEAFF. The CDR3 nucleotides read TGCAGCGTTTACAGGGGTTCTGAAGCTTTCTTT.

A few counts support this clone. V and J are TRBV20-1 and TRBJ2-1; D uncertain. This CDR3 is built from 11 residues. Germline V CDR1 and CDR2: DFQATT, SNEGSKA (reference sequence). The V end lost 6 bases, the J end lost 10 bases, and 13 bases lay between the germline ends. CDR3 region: CSAPNYQEQFF. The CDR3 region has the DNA TGCAGTGCCCCTAACTATCAAGAGCAGTTCTTC.

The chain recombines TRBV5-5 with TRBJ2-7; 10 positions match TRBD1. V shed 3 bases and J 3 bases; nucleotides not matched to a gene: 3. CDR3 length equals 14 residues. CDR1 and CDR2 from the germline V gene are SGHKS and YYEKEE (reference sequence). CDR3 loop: CASSWGQGYYEQYF. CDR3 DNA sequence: TGTGCCAGCAGCTGGGGACAGGGGTACTACGAGCAGTACTTC.

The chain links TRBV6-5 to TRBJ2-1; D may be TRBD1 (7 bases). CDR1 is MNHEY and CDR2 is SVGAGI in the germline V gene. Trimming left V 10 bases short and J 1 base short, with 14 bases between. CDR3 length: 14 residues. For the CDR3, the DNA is TGTGCCACCTCGACAGGGACTTCCTACAATGAGCAGTTCTTC. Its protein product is CATSTGTSYNEQFF.

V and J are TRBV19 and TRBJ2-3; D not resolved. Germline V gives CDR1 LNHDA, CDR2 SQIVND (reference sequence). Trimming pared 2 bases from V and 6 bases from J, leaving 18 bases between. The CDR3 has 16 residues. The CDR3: CASSILGPPSIDTQYF. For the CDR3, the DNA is TGTGCCAGTAGTATACTAGGCCCCCCATCCATCGATACGCAGTATTTT.

The DNA for the CDR3 is TGTGCCAGCAGTCCCTTGGGCGGGGCTAGGGAGCAGTACTTC. Protein sequence: CASSPLGGAREQYF. V is TRBV27 and J is TRBJ2-7; D might be TRBD2 (6 bases). The CDR3 has 14 residues. Trimming took off 5 bases at V and 7 bases at J, with 18 bases between the two ends. Germline CDR1 and CDR2: MNHEY and SMNVEV (reference sequence).

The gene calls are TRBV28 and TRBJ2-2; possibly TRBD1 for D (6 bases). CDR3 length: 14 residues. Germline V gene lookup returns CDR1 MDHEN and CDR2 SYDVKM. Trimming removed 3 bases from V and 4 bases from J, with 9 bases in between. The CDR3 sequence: CASSLGARTGELFF. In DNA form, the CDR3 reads TGTGCCAGCAGTTTGGGGGCGCGCACCGGGGAGCTGTTTTTT. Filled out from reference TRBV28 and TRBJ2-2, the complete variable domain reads DVKVTQSSRYLVKRTGEKVFLECVQDMDHENMFWYRQDPGLGLRLIYFSYDVKMKEKGDIPEGYSVSREKKERFSLILESASTNQTSMYLCASSLGARTGELFFGEGSRLTVL.

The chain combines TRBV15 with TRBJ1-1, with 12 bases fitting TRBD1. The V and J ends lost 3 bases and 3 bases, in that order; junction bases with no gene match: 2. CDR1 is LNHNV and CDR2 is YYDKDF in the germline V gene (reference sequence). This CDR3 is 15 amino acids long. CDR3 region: CATSRGQGADTEAFF. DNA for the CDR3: TGTGCCACCAGCAGGGGACAGGGGGCCGACACTGAAGCTTTCTTT.

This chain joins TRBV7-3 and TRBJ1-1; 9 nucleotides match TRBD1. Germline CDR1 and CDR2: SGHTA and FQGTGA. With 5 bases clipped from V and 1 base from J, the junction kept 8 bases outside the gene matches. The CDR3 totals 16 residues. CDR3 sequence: CASSPGQGRSNTEAFF. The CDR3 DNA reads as TGTGCCAGCAGCCCAGGACAGGGGAGATCGAACACTGAAGCTTTCTTT. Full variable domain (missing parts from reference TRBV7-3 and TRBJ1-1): GAGVSQTPSNKVTEKGKYVELRCDPISGHTALYWYRQSLGQGPEFLIYFQGTGAADDSGLPNDRFFAVRPEGSVSTLKIQRTERGDSAVYLCASSPGQGRSNTEAFFGQGTRLTVV.

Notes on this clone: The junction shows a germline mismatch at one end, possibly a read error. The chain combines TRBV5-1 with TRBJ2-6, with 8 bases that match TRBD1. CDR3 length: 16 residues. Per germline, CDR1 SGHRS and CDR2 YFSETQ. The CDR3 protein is CASSSDRGSGANVLTF. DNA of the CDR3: TGCGCTAGCAGTTCTGACAGGGGCTCTGGGGCCAACGTCCTGACTTTC.